This T cell receptor beta chain stems from a study of blood T cell repertoires in COVID-19. About the research overall: The United States, Italy and Spain supplied acute and convalescent COVID-19 samples.

This CDR3 has 17 amino acids. V trimming: 4 bases; J trimming: 3 bases; junction bases outside the gene matches: 11. The V gene's germline CDR1 is LNHDA and CDR2 SQIVND (reference sequence). Per the authors' pipeline: Researchers report that nucleated cell counts were estimated from reference gene primer amplification. Here immunoSEQ multiplex PCR was the method, and the copy in TCRdb shows in-frame clones only, minus some. The D gene and trimming were derived from the DNA, and the V and J assignments and clone size from that table. The sample records roughly 130,000 clones, roughly 84% being singletons.

The material sequenced was PBMCs or T cells enriched from blood (not recorded which). This TCR derives from a man aged 35 to 55 with acute COVID-19. V is TRBV19 and J is TRBJ1-1; TRBD1 aligns across 10 bases. This CDR3 reads CASSNPRTGGGDTEAFF. The CDR3 nucleotides are TGTGCCAGTAGTAACCCTCGGACAGGGGGTGGGGACACTGAAGCTTTCTTT.